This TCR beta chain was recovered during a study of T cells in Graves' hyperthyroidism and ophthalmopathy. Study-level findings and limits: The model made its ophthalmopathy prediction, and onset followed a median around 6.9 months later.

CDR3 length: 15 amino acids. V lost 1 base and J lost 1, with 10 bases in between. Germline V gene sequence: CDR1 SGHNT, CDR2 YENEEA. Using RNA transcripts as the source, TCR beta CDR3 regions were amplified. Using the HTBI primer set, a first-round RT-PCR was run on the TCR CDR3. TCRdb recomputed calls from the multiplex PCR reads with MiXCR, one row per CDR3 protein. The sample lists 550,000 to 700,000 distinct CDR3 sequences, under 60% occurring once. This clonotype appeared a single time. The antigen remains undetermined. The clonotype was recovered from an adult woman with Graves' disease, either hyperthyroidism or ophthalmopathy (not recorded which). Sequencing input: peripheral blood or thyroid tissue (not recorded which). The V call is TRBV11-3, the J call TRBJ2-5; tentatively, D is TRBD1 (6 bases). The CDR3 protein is CASSLGGHTQETQYF. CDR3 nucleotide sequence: TGTGCCAGCAGCTTAGGGGGGCATACCCAAGAGACCCAGTACTTC. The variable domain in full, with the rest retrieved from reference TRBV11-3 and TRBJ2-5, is EAGVVQSPRYKIIEKKQPVAFWCNPISGHNTLYWYLQNLGQGPELLIRYENEEAVDDSQLPKDRFSAERLKGVDSTLKIQPAELGDSAVYLCASSLGGHTQETQYFGPGTRLLVL.